This T cell receptor (beta chain) stems from a study of CD8+CD57+ T cells in acquired aplastic anemia. On the study more broadly: Sorted CD4+ and CD8+ cells gave a mean 3.2 ug DNA, range about 0.19 to 27.4 ug. The average read count for CD4+ cells in healthy donors was 8.5 million to 11 million. Study outcomes and limitations: Patient and control CD8+ Simpson's diversity was not significantly different. Found in both controls and patients were almost 30 CD8+ CDR3 sequences.

The CDR3 consists of 15 residues. Deletions cut 2 bases from V and 1 base from J, with 11 bases between. CDR1 LNHNV and CDR2 YYDKDF come from the germline V gene (reference sequence). Genomic DNA served as template for TCR beta VDJ and CDR3 profiling. TCRdb passed the reads through MiXCR, listing each CDR3 protein once. In the table there are fewer than 200,000 distinct CDR3 sequences, around 45% of which are singletons. This clonotype was detected a few times. The antigen is unknown. Material: sorted CD4+, CD8+, or CD8+CD57+ T cells (not recorded which) from PBMCs. The chain recombines TRBV15 with TRBJ2-5; possible D gene TRBD2, 6 bases. The clonotype comes from a human donor in good health. DNA for the CDR3: TGTGCCACCAGCAGACAATCTAGCGCCCAAGAGACCCAGTACTTC. Protein product: CATSRQSSAQETQYF.